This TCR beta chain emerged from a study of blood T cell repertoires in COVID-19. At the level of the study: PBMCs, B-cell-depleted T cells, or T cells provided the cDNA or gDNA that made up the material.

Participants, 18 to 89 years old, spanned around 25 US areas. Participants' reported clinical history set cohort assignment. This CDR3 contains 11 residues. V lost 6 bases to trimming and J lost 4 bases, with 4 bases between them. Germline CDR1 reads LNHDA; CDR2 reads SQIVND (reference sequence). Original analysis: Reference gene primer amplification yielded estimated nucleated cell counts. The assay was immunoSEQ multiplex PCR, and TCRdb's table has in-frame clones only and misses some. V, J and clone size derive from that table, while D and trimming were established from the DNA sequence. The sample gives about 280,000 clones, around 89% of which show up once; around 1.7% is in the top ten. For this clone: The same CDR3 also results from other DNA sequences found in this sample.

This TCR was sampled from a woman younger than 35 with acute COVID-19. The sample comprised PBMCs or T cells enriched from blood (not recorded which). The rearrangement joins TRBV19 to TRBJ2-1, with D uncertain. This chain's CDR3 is CASSLYNEQFF. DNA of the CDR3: TGTGCCAGTAGCCTGTACAATGAGCAGTTCTTC.